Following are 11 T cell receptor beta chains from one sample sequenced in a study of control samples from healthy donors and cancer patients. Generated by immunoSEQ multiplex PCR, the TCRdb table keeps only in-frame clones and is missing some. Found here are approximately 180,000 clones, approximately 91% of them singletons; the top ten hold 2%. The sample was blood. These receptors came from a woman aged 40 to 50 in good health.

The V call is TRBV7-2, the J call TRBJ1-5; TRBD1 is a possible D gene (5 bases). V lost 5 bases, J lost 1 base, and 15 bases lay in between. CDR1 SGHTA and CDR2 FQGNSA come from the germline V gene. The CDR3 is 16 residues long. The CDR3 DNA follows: TGTGCCAGCAGCCGGTTCGAGGGGCGGAGCAATCAGCCCCAGCATTTT. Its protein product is CASSRFEGRSNQPQHF.

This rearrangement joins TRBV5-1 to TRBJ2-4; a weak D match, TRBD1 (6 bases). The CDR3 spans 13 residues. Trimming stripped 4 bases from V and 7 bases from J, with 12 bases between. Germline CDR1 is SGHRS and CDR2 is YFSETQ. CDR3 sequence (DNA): TGCGCCAGCAGCCCCATTAGGGGGAACATTCAGTACTTC. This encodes CASSPIRGNIQYF.

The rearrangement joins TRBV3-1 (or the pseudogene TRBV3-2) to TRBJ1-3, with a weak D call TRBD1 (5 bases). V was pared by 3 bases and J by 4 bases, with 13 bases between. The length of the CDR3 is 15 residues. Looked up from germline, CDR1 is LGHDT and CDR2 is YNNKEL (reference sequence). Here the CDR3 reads CASSQWGGFGNTIYF. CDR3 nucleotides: TGTGCCAGCAGCCAGTGGGGGGGGTTCGGAAACACCATATATTTT.

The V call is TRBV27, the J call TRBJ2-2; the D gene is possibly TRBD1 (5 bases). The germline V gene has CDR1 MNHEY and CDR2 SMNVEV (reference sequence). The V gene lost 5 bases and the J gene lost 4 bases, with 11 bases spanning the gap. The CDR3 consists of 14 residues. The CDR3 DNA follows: TGTGCCAGCAGTGCCCAGGGTCCCACCGGGGAGCTGTTTTTT. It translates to CASSAQGPTGELFF.

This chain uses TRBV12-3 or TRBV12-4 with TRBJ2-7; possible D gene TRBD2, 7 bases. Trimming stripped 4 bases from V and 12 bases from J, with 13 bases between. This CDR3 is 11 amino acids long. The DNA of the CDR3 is TGTGCCAGCAGTTGGGGGGGCGACCGGTACTTC. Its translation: CASSWGGDRYF.

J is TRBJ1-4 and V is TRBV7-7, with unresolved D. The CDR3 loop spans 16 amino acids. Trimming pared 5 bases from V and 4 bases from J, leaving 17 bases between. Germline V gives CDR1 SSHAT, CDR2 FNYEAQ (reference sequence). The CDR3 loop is CASSGPNSASNEKLFF. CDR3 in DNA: TGTGCCAGCAGCGGCCCAAACAGCGCGAGTAATGAAAAACTGTTTTTT. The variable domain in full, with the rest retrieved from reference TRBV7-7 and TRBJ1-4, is GAGVSQSPRYKVTKRGQDVTLRCDPISSHATLYWYQQALGQGPEFLTYFNYEAQPDKSGLPSDRFSAERPEGSISTLTIQRTEQRDSAMYRCASSGPNSASNEKLFFGSGTQLSVL.

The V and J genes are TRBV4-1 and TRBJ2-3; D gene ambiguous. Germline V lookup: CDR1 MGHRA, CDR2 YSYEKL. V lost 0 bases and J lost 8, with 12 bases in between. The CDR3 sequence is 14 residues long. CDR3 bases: TGCGCCAGCAGCCAAGATCTTTCCCTCTCTACGCAGTATTTT. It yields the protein CASSQDLSLSTQYF.

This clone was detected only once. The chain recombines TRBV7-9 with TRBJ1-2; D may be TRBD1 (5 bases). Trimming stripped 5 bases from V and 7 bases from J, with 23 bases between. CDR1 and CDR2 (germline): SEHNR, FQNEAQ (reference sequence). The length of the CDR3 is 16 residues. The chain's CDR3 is CASSTTQGRSLGGYTF. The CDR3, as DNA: TGTGCCAGCAGCACAACTCAGGGAAGGTCGTTGGGTGGCTACACCTTC.

The CDR3 DNA reads as TGTGCCAGCAGCTTAGCGCCGGGCCCCAGAGCTTTCTTT. Translating it yields CASSLAPGPRAFF. The chain joins TRBV11-1 to TRBJ1-1; no definite D call. Germline assignment: CDR1 SGHAT and CDR2 FQDESV (reference sequence). This CDR3 contains 13 residues. Trimming removed 0 bases from V and 10 bases from J, with 12 bases in between.

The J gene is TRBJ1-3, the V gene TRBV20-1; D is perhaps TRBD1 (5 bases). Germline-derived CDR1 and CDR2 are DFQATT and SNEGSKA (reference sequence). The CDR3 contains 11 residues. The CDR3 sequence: CGGEAGDTIYF. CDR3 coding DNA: TGCGGGGGAGAGGCTGGGGACACCATATATTTT.

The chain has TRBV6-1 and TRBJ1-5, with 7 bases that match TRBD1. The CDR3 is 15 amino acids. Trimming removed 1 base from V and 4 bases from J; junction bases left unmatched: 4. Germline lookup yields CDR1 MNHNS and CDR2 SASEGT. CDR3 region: CASSEVSGGNQPQHF. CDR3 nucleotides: TGTGCCAGCAGTGAAGTATCAGGGGGGAATCAGCCCCAGCATTTT.